One sample yielded the 29 T cell receptor beta chains listed below, sequenced in a study of blood T cell repertoires in COVID-19. Produced via immunoSEQ multiplex PCR; TCRdb's table is partial and in-frame only. The repertoire holds around 430,000 clones, around nine tenths seen once, with roughly a tenth in the top ten. The sample consisted of PBMCs or T cells enriched from blood (not recorded which). These receptors all come from a woman aged 45-60 years who had recovered from COVID-19.

The chain employs TRBV7-3 and TRBJ1-1; maybe TRBD1 (6 bases). This CDR3 spans 13 amino acids. V lost 5 bases and J lost 11, with 18 bases in between. Germline assignment: CDR1 SGHTA and CDR2 FQGTGA. The chain's CDR3 is CASSLDQGRGAFF. The CDR3 DNA is TGTGCCAGCAGCCTTGATCAGGGGCGGGGGGCTTTCTTT.

The genes are TRBV27 and TRBJ1-1; D might be TRBD1 (6 bases). Germline V lookup: CDR1 MNHEY, CDR2 SMNVEV (reference sequence). Trimming took 0 bases from V and 7 from J, leaving 15 bases between them. The CDR3 totals 15 residues. CDR3 in amino acids: CASSLSLGGLGEAFF. DNA for the CDR3: TGTGCCAGCAGTTTATCGCTCGGGGGGCTGGGTGAAGCTTTCTTT.

V gene TRBV6-5 combines with J gene TRBJ1-4; the D gene is possibly TRBD1 (5 bases). Trimming pared 7 bases from V and 8 bases from J, leaving 11 bases between. The germline CDR1 and CDR2 sequences are MNHEY and SVGAGI. The CDR3 is 12 residues long. The CDR3 sequence: CASTQGGEKLFF. As DNA, the CDR3 is TGTGCCAGCACCCAGGGAGGCGAAAAACTGTTTTTT.

This sequence joins TRBV29-1 and TRBJ2-3; 8 nucleotides match TRBD2. Germline V gene lookup returns CDR1 SQVTM and CDR2 ANQGSEA. CDR3 length: 11 amino acids. This CDR3 reads CTTLAGGAQYF. CDR3 coding DNA: TGCACCACACTCGCGGGGGGTGCGCAGTATTTT.

This chain connects TRBV4-3 to TRBJ2-3; D is perhaps TRBD2 (6 bases). The CDR3 extends over 15 amino acids. In germline, CDR1 is LGHNA, CDR2 YSLEER. The ends were cut back, 1 base at V and 0 bases at J, with 8 bases in the middle. In nucleotides, the CDR3 is TGCGCCAGCAGCCAAGGGGCGGGGAGCACAGATACGCAGTATTTT. Residues: CASSQGAGSTDTQYF.

The CDR3 reads CASSMDWSSYEQYF. CDR3 in DNA: TGCGCCAGCAGCATGGACTGGAGCTCCTACGAGCAGTACTTC. The chain joins TRBV5-1 to TRBJ2-7; the D gene is possibly TRBD2 (5 bases). The V and J ends lost 4 bases and 0 bases respectively, with 11 bases between them. The CDR3 runs 14 residues. Per germline, CDR1 SGHRS and CDR2 YFSETQ.

As concerns this clone: The same CDR3 can be traced to other DNA sequences in this sample. The chain combines TRBV29-1 with TRBJ1-2, with D possibly TRBD1 on 6 matching bases. Germline CDR1 SQVTM, CDR2 ANQGSEA. The CDR3 is 12 amino acids. V was trimmed by 4 bases and J by 4 bases, leaving 10 bases between them. CDR3 nucleotides: TGCAGCGTTGGGGGGCAGGGCTATGGCTACACCTTC. It codes for CSVGGQGYGYTF.

V gene TRBV27 combines with J gene TRBJ2-1, with D tentatively TRBD1 (5 bases). This CDR3 has 13 amino acids. The germline V gene has CDR1 MNHEY and CDR2 SMNVEV (reference sequence). The germline V and J ends were trimmed by 5 bases and 3 bases, with 8 bases remaining between them. The CDR3: CASSRTIYNEQFF. In nucleotides, the CDR3 is TGTGCCAGCAGTCGGACAATCTACAATGAGCAGTTCTTC.

The chain carries TRBV15 and TRBJ2-7; maybe TRBD2 (5 bases). V lost 6 bases and J lost 6, with 15 bases in between. This CDR3 has 13 amino acids. Germline CDR1 reads LNHNV; CDR2 reads YYDKDF (reference sequence). CDR3 amino acids: CATRATTSTEQYF. Here the CDR3 DNA reads TGTGCCACCAGAGCCACCACTAGTACCGAGCAGTACTTC.

This clone came up a few times. Written as DNA, the CDR3 is TGTGCCAGCAGTGAGGGACACCTGCCGTACAATGAAAAACTGTTTTTT. Its protein is CASSEGHLPYNEKLFF. V gene TRBV2 combines with J gene TRBJ1-4, with D possibly being TRBD1 (6 bases). Germline CDR1 reads SNHLY; CDR2 reads FYNNEI. This CDR3 has 16 amino acids. The V and J ends lost 3 bases and 5 bases respectively, with 16 bases between them.

The chain has TRBV7-2 and TRBJ2-6, with 7 bases matching TRBD2. This CDR3 has 17 amino acids. The germline V gene encodes CDR1 SGHTA and CDR2 FQGNSA. V lost 2 bases and J lost 0; bases outside the gene matches: 4. CDR3 bases: TGTGCCAGCAGCTTAAGAGCGGGGTACTCTGGGGCCAACGTCCTGACTTTC. Amino acids: CASSLRAGYSGANVLTF.

This chain uses TRBV3-1 (or the pseudogene TRBV3-2) with TRBJ2-4, with 7 nucleotides matching TRBD2. Germline V gives CDR1 LGHDT, CDR2 YNNKEL (reference sequence). V lost 0 bases and J lost 1; bases outside the gene matches: 3. The CDR3 is 16 amino acids. This chain's CDR3 is CASSQEDSGAKNIQYF. CDR3 bases: TGTGCCAGCAGCCAAGAGGATAGCGGGGCCAAAAACATTCAGTACTTC.

The chain carries TRBV27 and TRBJ1-1; weak D call: TRBD1 (6 bases). Trimming removed 6 bases at V and 5 bases at J, with 16 bases between. The CDR3 has 14 amino acids. Germline CDR1 and CDR2: MNHEY and SMNVEV (reference sequence). CDR3 nucleotide sequence: TGTGCCAGCAGCATCAAAGGGGGATTGACTGAAGCTTTCTTT. Its protein is CASSIKGGLTEAFF.

This chain uses TRBV7-2 with TRBJ1-2; TRBD1 aligns across 11 bases. Germline V lookup: CDR1 SGHTA, CDR2 FQGNSA. This CDR3 is 17 amino acids long. The junction had 8 bases not matched to a gene; V was cut back by 4 bases and J by 1 base. The CDR3 region has the DNA TGTGCCAGCAGCTCTGGGACAGGGGGAGATCTTAACTATGGCTACACCTTC. Its translation: CASSSGTGGDLNYGYTF.

The CDR3 sequence is CASSRGGGNSPLHF. Here the CDR3 DNA reads TGTGCCAGTAGTAGGGGAGGGGGGAATTCACCCCTCCACTTT. V is TRBV2 and J is TRBJ1-6; a possible D gene is TRBD1 (6 bases). This CDR3 is built from 14 residues. Trimming stripped 9 bases from V and 7 bases from J, with 16 bases between. Germline assignment: CDR1 SNHLY and CDR2 FYNNEI.

The chain joins TRBV6-1 to TRBJ1-4; 9 nucleotides line up with TRBD1. Trimming cost V 3 bases and J 6 bases; bases outside gene matches: 8. Germline lookup yields CDR1 MNHNS and CDR2 SASEGT. The CDR3 covers 16 residues. CDR3 loop: CASSDGTTGGDEKLFF. The CDR3 DNA reads as TGTGCCAGCAGTGACGGAACGACAGGGGGAGATGAAAAACTGTTTTTT.

This chain joins TRBV10-3 and TRBJ1-5; D is possibly TRBD1 (6 bases). The V and J ends lost 6 bases and 0 bases respectively, with 18 bases between them. Germline V gene lookup returns CDR1 ENHRY and CDR2 SYGVKD. The CDR3 contains 17 residues. CDR3 loop: CAIRGSGGSDSNQPQHF. DNA of the CDR3: TGTGCCATCAGGGGCAGCGGGGGCAGTGATAGCAATCAGCCCCAGCATTTT.

The chain combines TRBV7-6 with TRBJ2-1; TRBD1 might be the D (6 bases). Germline CDR1 reads SGHVS; CDR2 reads FNYEAQ. V was cut by 3 bases and J by 8 bases, with 11 bases left in between. CDR3 length: 13 amino acids. The DNA of the CDR3 is TGTGCCAGCAGCTTTTGGGGGCCGGATGAGCAGTTCTTC. It codes for CASSFWGPDEQFF.

V is TRBV19 and J is TRBJ1-4; a weak D match, TRBD1 (5 bases). Germline assignment: CDR1 LNHDA and CDR2 SQIVND (reference sequence). This CDR3 spans 14 amino acids. Trimming cost V 9 bases and J 12 bases, with 23 bases left between them. CDR3 DNA sequence: TGTGCCAGCGCCCCCCAGGCCCCAACGGGGGAACTGTTTTTT. It yields the protein CASAPQAPTGELFF.

This rearrangement joins TRBV5-8 to TRBJ2-2, with a possible D match to TRBD2 (7 bases). The CDR3 runs to 15 residues. Germline values: CDR1 SGHTS, CDR2 YDEGEE. Between the trimmed V and J ends, which lost 3 bases and 6 bases, there was a span of 15 bases. The CDR3 is CASSSGGLRPGELFF. CDR3 nucleotides: TGTGCCAGCAGCTCGGGGGGCCTCCGCCCCGGGGAGCTGTTTTTT.

The V call is TRBV3-1 (or the pseudogene TRBV3-2), the J call TRBJ1-3; tentatively, D is TRBD1 (6 bases). V lost 3 bases and J 2 bases, leaving 8 bases between the germline ends. This CDR3 has 14 amino acids. CDR1 and CDR2 (germline): LGHDT, YNNKEL (reference sequence). The CDR3 DNA sequence: TGTGCCAGCAGCCACGGGACAACTGGAAACACCATATATTTT. Encoded protein: CASSHGTTGNTIYF.

V and J are TRBV6-5 and TRBJ1-5; D is uncertain. The CDR3 contains 13 residues. Germline lookup yields CDR1 MNHEY and CDR2 SVGAGI. The ends were cut back, 4 bases at V and 3 bases at J, with 7 bases in the middle. The CDR3 DNA reads TGTGCCAGCAGTTTACAGTACAATCAGCCCCAGCATTTT. It yields the protein CASSLQYNQPQHF.

V and J are TRBV30 and TRBJ2-1; 7 nucleotides align to TRBD2. This CDR3 contains 13 residues. Losses at the gene ends were 1 base for V and 4 bases for J; bases not matched to a gene: 1. Germline V CDR1 and CDR2: GTSNPN, SVGIG (reference sequence). The CDR3: CAWSGAGYNEQFF. As DNA, the CDR3 is TGTGCCTGGAGTGGAGCGGGGTACAATGAGCAGTTCTTC.

J is TRBJ2-7 and V is TRBV15, with TRBD2 as a possible D gene (6 bases). The ends were cut back, 3 bases at V and 3 bases at J, with 21 bases in the middle. Germline CDR1 LNHNV, CDR2 YYDKDF (reference sequence). The CDR3 contains 17 residues. The CDR3 DNA follows: TGTGCCACCAGCAGTAACATGGCGGGGCTGAATTACTACGAGCAGTACTTC. Translating gives CATSSNMAGLNYYEQYF.

This sequence joins TRBV30 and TRBJ1-1; D is uncertain. The CDR3 totals 14 residues. CDR1 is GTSNPN, CDR2 SVGIG, per germline (reference sequence). Trimming removed 5 bases at V and 7 bases at J, with 20 bases between. The CDR3 loop reads CAWVIPGRVSEAFF. In nucleotides, the CDR3 is TGTGCCTGGGTCATTCCGGGGAGGGTAAGTGAAGCTTTCTTT.

The V call is TRBV5-6, the J call TRBJ1-5; D gene unclear. V was trimmed by 4 bases and J by 0 bases, leaving 11 bases between them. Per the germline V gene, CDR1 is SGHDT and CDR2 is YYEEEE. CDR3 length equals 15 residues. The CDR3 nucleotides read TGTGCCAGCAGCGCGGGCCCAAATAGCAATCAGCCCCAGCATTTT. Amino acid sequence: CASSAGPNSNQPQHF. Filled out from reference TRBV5-6 and TRBJ1-5, the complete variable domain reads DAGVTQSPTHLIKTRGQQVTLRCSPKSGHDTVSWYQQALGQGPQFIFQYYEEEERQRGNFPDRFSGHQFPNYSSELNVNALLLGDSALYLCASSAGPNSNQPQHFGDGTRLSIL.

V and J are TRBV15 and TRBJ1-2; no firm D call. This CDR3 comprises 15 residues. The ends were cut back, 0 bases at V and 4 bases at J, with 12 bases in the middle. Germline V lookup: CDR1 LNHNV, CDR2 YYDKDF (reference sequence). The CDR3 region is CATSRERRGSYGYTF. CDR3 sequence (DNA): TGTGCCACCAGCAGAGAACGCCGGGGAAGCTATGGCTACACCTTC.

This rearrangement joins TRBV27 to TRBJ2-3; D unresolved. Deletions cut 7 bases from V and 4 bases from J, with 9 bases between. The germline gives CDR1 MNHEY, CDR2 SMNVEV (reference sequence). The length of the CDR3 is 12 residues. CDR3 nucleotide sequence: TGTGCCAGCACGGGTTCCTCAGATACGCAGTATTTT. Its translation is CASTGSSDTQYF.

This clone was observed a single time. The chain carries TRBV4-2 and TRBJ1-4; D gene ambiguous. V shed 0 bases and J shed 8 bases, with 13 bases lying between them. The CDR3 loop spans 15 amino acids. CDR1 and CDR2 (germline): LGHNA, YNFKEQ. For the CDR3, the DNA is TGTGCCAGCAGCCAAGATAGTCTGGGAGGGGAAAAACTGTTTTTT. Translation: CASSQDSLGGEKLFF.